A single sample gave rise to the 21 T cell receptor beta chains below, sequenced in a study of spatial heterogeneity in lung cancer. Study observations and caveats: Tracking of tumor mutation counts was seen in expanded intratumoral alpha and beta TCR counts.

No antigen has been identified for these receptors. TCRdb called the 5' RACE reads again in MiXCR, with one record for every CDR3 protein. The sample shows 12,000 or so distinct CDR3 sequences, roughly 5.6% of them seen only once. Described time point: sample taken at primary tumor resection. The material sequenced was lung tumor tissue, taken at surgery. These receptors came from a male donor with early-stage non-small cell lung cancer.

The chain joins TRBV11-1 to TRBJ2-2; D is possibly TRBD1 or TRBD2 (6 bases each). This CDR3 has 17 amino acids. V was pared by 5 bases and J by 4 bases, with 20 bases between. The germline CDR1 and CDR2 sequences are SGHAT and FQDESV (reference sequence). CDR3 sequence reads: CASSTRRGASFTGELFF. CDR3 DNA: TGTGCCAGCAGCACCCGAAGGGGGGCCTCATTCACCGGGGAGCTGTTTTTT. The variable domain in full, completed from reference TRBV11-1 and TRBJ2-2, reads EAEVAQSPRYKITEKSQAVAFWCDPISGHATLYWYRQILGQGPELLVQFQDESVVDDSQLPKDRFSAERLKGVDSTLKIQPAELGDSAMYLCASSTRRGASFTGELFFGEGSRLTVL.

This clonotype was observed at least ten times. The chain uses TRBV7-2 and TRBJ2-6; 7 bases match TRBD1. The V segment lost 1 base and the J segment 0 bases; nucleotides outside the gene matches: 3. The CDR3 is made up of 17 amino acids. Germline CDR1 is SGHTA and CDR2 is FQGNSA. CDR3 loop: CASSLGTGASGANVLTF. The CDR3 coding sequence is TGTGCCAGCAGCTTAGGTACAGGGGCCTCTGGGGCCAACGTCCTGACTTTC.

At least ten counts were recorded for this clonotype. The chain employs TRBV6-6 and TRBJ2-7; D is undetermined. The CDR3 loop spans 13 amino acids. Deletions cut 3 bases from V and 0 bases from J, with 6 bases between. The V gene's germline CDR1 is MNHNY and CDR2 SVGAGI (reference sequence). In nucleotides, the CDR3 is TGTGCCAGCAGTTATGAGTTCTCCTACGAGCAGTACTTC. As protein: CASSYEFSYEQYF.

Ten or more counts support this clonotype. This chain uses TRBV3-1 with TRBJ2-3; possible D gene TRBD1, 6 bases. Germline CDR1 is LGHDT and CDR2 is YNNKEL (reference sequence). The CDR3 extends over 13 amino acids. The V end was cut by 4 bases, the J end by 4 bases, with 9 bases between. The CDR3 protein is CASSPGVADTQYF. The CDR3 nucleotides read TGTGCCAGCAGCCCAGGGGTGGCAGATACGCAGTATTTT.

In its sample, this clonotype was seen many times. At one of its ends the junction is not consistent with the germline gene, which may arise from a read error. The chain carries TRBV12-3 or TRBV12-4 and TRBJ2-3; D may be TRBD1 (7 bases). The CDR3 is made up of 13 amino acids. The CDR3 DNA reads as TGTGCCAGCAGTCGGAGGGGGACAGAGACGCAGTATTTT. Amino acids: CASSRRGTETQYF.

This clonotype was seen ten or more times. This rearrangement joins TRBV5-1 to TRBJ2-1; D may be TRBD1 (6 bases). V was clipped by 0 bases and J by 9 bases, with 16 bases between them. The CDR3 loop spans 15 amino acids. Looked up from germline, CDR1 is SGHRS and CDR2 is YFSETQ. CDR3 loop: CASSLEQGGLSEQFF. CDR3 nucleotide sequence: TGCGCCAGCAGCTTGGAACAGGGTGGCCTTTCTGAGCAGTTCTTC.

The chain is built from TRBV6-1 and TRBJ2-5; 8 bases match TRBD2. V dropped 7 bases and J dropped 2; count of bases not matched to a gene: 3. The CDR3 is 13 amino acids. The germline CDR1 and CDR2 sequences are MNHNS and SASEGT. The CDR3 sequence: CASNGGVQETQYF. In DNA form, the CDR3 reads TGTGCCAGCAACGGGGGGGTTCAAGAGACCCAGTACTTC.

This clonotype has a count of ten or more. The chain couples TRBV24-1 to TRBJ2-1, with 7 bases fitting TRBD1. The trim removed 5 bases at V and 8 bases at J, leaving 17 bases unmatched. Germline V CDR1 and CDR2: KGHDR, SFDVKD. The CDR3 consists of 17 residues. The DNA for the CDR3 is TGTGCCACCAGTGGAGATAGAGGGGGCGGTTTGGGCGATGAGCAGTTCTTC. Residues: CATSGDRGGGLGDEQFF.

This clonotype was counted many times. The chain recombines TRBV6-5 with TRBJ1-5, with no clear D. V shed 6 bases and J shed 7 bases, with 13 bases lying between them. Germline-derived CDR1 and CDR2 are MNHEY and SVGAGI. This CDR3 spans 13 amino acids. CDR3 in amino acids: CASSPLVGQPQHF. The CDR3 DNA sequence: TGTGCCAGCAGCCCACTGGTAGGCCAGCCCCAGCATTTT.

The chain employs TRBV29-1 and TRBJ2-7; TRBD1 matches 12 bases. CDR1 is SQVTM, CDR2 ANQGSEA, per germline. The CDR3 runs 12 residues. V lost 7 bases to trimming and J lost 6 bases; unmatched junction nucleotides: 4. CDR3 loop: CSGGQGAFEQYF. For the CDR3, the DNA is TGCAGCGGGGGACAGGGGGCGTTCGAGCAGTACTTC.

V and J are TRBV6-1 and TRBJ1-1; TRBD1 agrees at 7 bases. The CDR3 extends over 14 amino acids. Trimming removed 6 bases from V and 5 bases from J; junction bases left unmatched: 9. CDR1 is MNHNS and CDR2 is SASEGT in the germline V gene. Here the CDR3 reads CASSSRQGRTEAFF. As DNA, the CDR3 is TGTGCCAGCAGCAGTAGACAGGGAAGGACTGAAGCTTTCTTT.

Ten or more counts support this clonotype. The chain carries TRBV5-6 and TRBJ1-2, with D hard to call. V lost 0 bases and J 6 bases, leaving 12 bases between the germline ends. Germline V gene lookup returns CDR1 SGHDT and CDR2 YYEEEE. The CDR3 extends over 14 amino acids. The DNA for the CDR3 is TGTGCCAGCAGCTTGGTCGTAGGGTTTAATGGCTACACCTTC. Translated: CASSLVVGFNGYTF.

This clonotype was counted at least ten times. V and J are TRBV4-3 and TRBJ2-1, with TRBD2 as a possible D gene (5 bases). Trimming left V 0 bases short and J 3 bases short, with 12 bases between. Germline CDR1 and CDR2: LGHNA and YSLEER. The CDR3 loop spans 16 amino acids. The CDR3: CASSQDSNRGYNEQFF. The CDR3 nucleotides read TGCGCCAGCAGCCAAGATAGTAATCGGGGCTACAATGAGCAGTTCTTC.

This clonotype is labeled as medium-sized. CDR3 amino acids: CASSPPGLITDTQYF. CDR3 bases: TGTGCCAGCAGCCCTCCGGGACTAATAACAGATACGCAGTATTTT. V gene TRBV7-9 combines with J gene TRBJ2-3; TRBD2 aligns across 7 bases. The CDR3 extends over 15 amino acids. Germline loops: CDR1 SEHNR, CDR2 FQNEAQ (reference sequence). V shed 5 bases and J 3 bases; nucleotides not matched to a gene: 8.

The V and J genes are TRBV6-5 and TRBJ1-1; 7 bases line up with TRBD1. The germline V gene has CDR1 MNHEY and CDR2 SVGAGI. J lost 8 bases, V lost 3 bases, and 6 bases had no gene match. The CDR3 covers 13 residues. The DNA of the CDR3 is TGTGCCAGCAGTTATCAGGGGGAGGTCGAAGCTTTCTTT. This sequence encodes CASSYQGEVEAFF.

This clonotype was seen a handful of times. V and J are TRBV20-1 and TRBJ1-6; D call uncertain. V was pared by 2 bases and J by 7 bases, with 6 bases between. The CDR3 sequence is 12 residues long. Looked up from germline, CDR1 is DFQATT and CDR2 is SNEGSKA (reference sequence). The CDR3 DNA is TGCAGTGCTAGACAGAAAAATTCACCCCTCCACTTT. Protein product: CSARQKNSPLHF.

In this sample, this clonotype turned up many times. This chain joins TRBV4-1 and TRBJ2-2, with D possibly TRBD1 on 6 matching bases. The germline V gene has CDR1 MGHRA and CDR2 YSYEKL. Deletions cut 0 bases from V and 6 bases from J, with 14 bases between. The CDR3 spans 16 residues. CDR3 region: CASSQEGGRGSGELFF. DNA of the CDR3: TGCGCCAGCAGCCAAGAGGGCGGCAGGGGATCCGGGGAGCTGTTTTTT.

The CDR3 nucleotides are TGTGCCAGCAGTTTCGACAGGGGGCTCGACACCGGGGAGCTGTTTTTT. Its protein is CASSFDRGLDTGELFF. V usage is TRBV27 and J usage is TRBJ2-2; 10 bases fit TRBD1. CDR1 is MNHEY, CDR2 SMNVEV, per germline (reference sequence). With V trimmed by 3 bases and J by 3 bases, 4 bases remained unmatched. This CDR3 has 16 amino acids.

This clonotype has ten or more counts. The V gene is TRBV28, the J gene TRBJ2-7; tentative D call: TRBD1 (5 bases). This CDR3 region has 14 residues. CDR1 is MDHEN, CDR2 SYDVKM, per germline. The V gene lost 4 bases and the J gene lost 4 bases, with 14 bases spanning the gap. This chain's CDR3 is CASSYKDTGYEQYF. The DNA for the CDR3 is TGTGCCAGCAGTTACAAGGACACTGGTTACGAGCAGTACTTC.

There are many counts of this clonotype. V gene TRBV5-1 combines with J gene TRBJ1-5; unclear D gene. This CDR3 region has 14 residues. V was cut by 2 bases and J by 3 bases, with 9 bases left in between. In germline, CDR1 is SGHRS, CDR2 YFSETQ. CDR3 loop: CASSFDWTNQPQHF. In DNA form, the CDR3 reads TGCGCCAGCAGCTTCGATTGGACCAATCAGCCCCAGCATTTT.

This rearrangement joins TRBV28 to TRBJ2-1; TRBD2 matches at 7 bases. CDR3 length equals 15 residues. Germline CDR1 is MDHEN and CDR2 is SYDVKM. Losses at the gene ends were 3 bases for V and 2 bases for J; bases not matched to a gene: 4. CDR3 residues: CASSLGGSAYNEQFF. The CDR3, as DNA: TGTGCCAGCAGTTTGGGAGGGTCCGCCTACAATGAGCAGTTCTTC.